Sequencing of this T cell receptor beta chain was carried out in a study of cytomegalovirus exposure and HLA in healthy donors. Turning to the study itself: Some 85 million unique TCRs from HLA-typed donors were held in an early data release. Of all 360 or so donors who were genotyped, about 84% belonged to the Caucasian-associated ancestry cluster. The study's findings and limits: Associated with cytomegalovirus, according to the listing, were 150 to 200 TCR beta chains.

13 Jbeta primers and 60 Vbeta primers were used for the PCR. TCRdb's table, derived via immunoSEQ multiplex PCR, lists solely in-frame clones and lacks some. Here the sample spans around 120,000 clones, about 80% being singletons. This CDR3 has 14 amino acids. Per germline, CDR1 WSHSY and CDR2 SAAADI. To note about this clone: What it recognizes is unknown.

The origin of this receptor is a young man in good health and CMV-seronegative. Sample: PBMCs. V and J are TRBV10-2 and TRBJ2-5, with D tentatively TRBD1 (5 bases). With the DNA end fitting TRBJ2-7 better, the J assignment may be wrong. The CDR3 here is CASGLPGSLDEQYF. The CDR3, as DNA: TGCGCCAGCGGTTTACCAGGGTCTTTGGACGAGCAGTACTTC.